Following are 15 T cell receptor beta chains from one sample sequenced in a study of CD8 T cells in ankylosing spondylitis. TCRdb redid the calling of the 5' RACE reads with MiXCR, one entry per CDR3 protein. The sample carries about 220,000 distinct CDR3 sequences, around a quarter recorded once. The sample was blood, either unsorted or a sorted T cell fraction (not recorded which). All receptors come from a male donor with ankylosing spondylitis or in good health (not recorded which).

In its sample, this clonotype was seen many times. CDR3 DNA: TGTGCCAGCAGCGTAGCCACTTCTGGCGTTTACAATGAGCAGTTCTTC. It codes for CASSVATSGVYNEQFF. This rearrangement joins TRBV9 to TRBJ2-1; no clear D gene. Deletions cut 0 bases from V and 4 bases from J, with 14 bases between. The CDR3 has 16 amino acids. Germline CDR1 reads SGDLS; CDR2 reads YYNGEE.

V is TRBV20-1 and J is TRBJ2-5; TRBD1 matches at 7 bases. This CDR3 contains 13 residues. Trimming cost V 3 bases and J 13 bases; bases outside gene matches: 14. Germline CDR1 and CDR2: DFQATT and SNEGSKA (reference sequence). The CDR3 sequence is CSASGQAGLIPYF. The CDR3 coding sequence is TGCAGTGCTAGTGGACAGGCCGGATTAATTCCGTACTTC.

This clonotype was detected a few times. The chain uses TRBV4-1 and TRBJ2-7; 9 bases line up with TRBD2. Trimming cost V 3 bases and J 0 bases; bases outside gene matches: 9. The CDR3 is made up of 17 amino acids. Germline CDR1 reads MGHRA; CDR2 reads YSYEKL. CDR3 sequence: CASSQGLVAGASYEQYF. Written as DNA, the CDR3 is TGCGCCAGCAGCCAGGGTCTAGTAGCGGGAGCCTCCTACGAGCAGTACTTC.

The rearrangement joins TRBV10-3 to TRBJ2-6, with 7 bases that match TRBD1. The germline CDR1 and CDR2 sequences are ENHRY and SYGVKD. V lost 11 bases and J lost 0; bases outside the gene matches: 13. The CDR3 runs to 17 residues. CDR3 loop: CAARGNQRISGANVLTF. The CDR3 nucleotides read TGTGCCGCCAGGGGGAATCAACGAATCTCTGGGGCCAACGTCCTGACTTTC.

As concerns this clonotype: With a much larger clone just one base away, this may be a read error. The rearrangement uses TRBV20-1 and TRBJ1-1; a possible D gene is TRBD1 (5 bases). This CDR3 has 13 amino acids. The germline gives CDR1 DFQATT, CDR2 SNEGSKA (reference sequence). V shed 1 base and J shed 3 bases, with 9 bases lying between them. CDR3 DNA sequence: TGCAGTGCTAGAGCAGGGATGGACACTGAAGCTTTCTTT. Protein: CSARAGMDTEAFF.

This clonotype has at least ten counts. The genes are TRBV29-1 and TRBJ2-1; the D gene is possibly TRBD2 (6 bases). Trimming removed 3 bases from V and 8 bases from J, with 17 bases in between. There are 14 residues in the CDR3. Germline CDR1 reads SQVTM; CDR2 reads ANQGSEA. CDR3 in amino acids: CSVDARGRNYEQFF. In DNA, the CDR3 is TGCAGCGTTGACGCGCGGGGACGCAACTATGAGCAGTTCTTC.

This clonotype was counted many times. CDR3 sequence: CASSLWTSGGGEQFF. The CDR3 DNA reads TGTGCCAGCAGCCTATGGACTAGCGGAGGCGGCGAGCAGTTCTTC. The V and J genes are TRBV2 and TRBJ2-1, with 10 bases that match TRBD2. The germline V gene encodes CDR1 SNHLY and CDR2 FYNNEI. V shed 6 bases, J shed 10 bases, and the junction held 12 bases outside the gene matches. This CDR3 region has 15 residues. Variable domain in full (rest from reference TRBV2 and TRBJ2-1): EPEVTQTPSHQVTQMGQEVILRCVPISNHLYFYWYRQILGQKVEFLVSFYNNEISEKSEIFDDQFSVERPDGSNFTLKIRSTKLEDSAMYFCASSLWTSGGGEQFFGPGTRLTVL.

Ten or more counts support this clonotype. The chain combines TRBV5-6 with TRBJ1-2; 7 positions match TRBD1. The V gene's germline CDR1 is SGHDT and CDR2 YYEEEE. The CDR3 is 13 amino acids. The V and J ends lost 4 bases and 8 bases, in that order; junction bases with no gene match: 8. The CDR3 DNA is TGTGCCAGCAGCACCCGGGACAGAATAGGCTACACCTTC. This encodes CASSTRDRIGYTF.

This clonotype occurred a few times. CDR3 in DNA: TGCAGTGCTAGAGCTAGCGGGAGGGCCTACAATGAGCAGTTCTTC. Amino acids: CSARASGRAYNEQFF. The J gene is TRBJ2-1, the V gene TRBV20-1; 12 bases agree with TRBD2. With 1 base clipped from V and 2 bases from J, the junction kept 0 bases outside the gene matches. This CDR3 spans 15 amino acids. Per the germline V gene, CDR1 is DFQATT and CDR2 is SNEGSKA (reference sequence).

This clonotype was seen repeatedly, ten times or more. V gene TRBV6-5 combines with J gene TRBJ2-4; 7 positions match TRBD1. From germline, CDR1 is MNHEY and CDR2 SVGAGI. There are 15 residues in the CDR3. V lost 4 bases to trimming and J lost 3 bases; unmatched junction nucleotides: 6. The CDR3 sequence is CASSSPGGSKNIQYF. CDR3 DNA: TGTGCCAGCAGTTCCCCAGGGGGTAGCAAAAACATTCAGTACTTC.

The sample holds many counts of this clonotype. The J gene is TRBJ2-1, the V gene TRBV20-1, with 14 bases fitting TRBD2. The germline gives CDR1 DFQATT, CDR2 SNEGSKA (reference sequence). V lost 8 bases to trimming and J lost 0 bases; unmatched junction nucleotides: 3. This CDR3 region has 15 residues. The CDR3 bases are TGCAGTCCCGGGACTAGCGGGAGCTCCTACAATGAGCAGTTCTTC. It specifies CSPGTSGSSYNEQFF.

This clonotype has a count of ten or more. The limits of the CDR3 on the DNA are not certain, so only TCRdb's listed CDR3 is given. This chain connects TRBV6-5 to TRBJ2-7. Including both end residues, the CDR3 is 13 amino acids long. CDR1 and CDR2 (germline): MNHEY, SVGAGI. This CDR3 reads CASSYVGSGTRYF.

This clonotype was counted ten times or more. The chain uses TRBV7-4 and TRBJ2-3, with 15 positions matching TRBD2. The length of the CDR3 is 19 residues. CDR1 is SGHVT and CDR2 is SQSDAQ in the germline V gene. The junction had 10 bases not matched to a gene; V was cut back by 5 bases and J by 1 base. CDR3 in DNA: TGTGCCAGCAGCGAACCCGGGACTAGCGGGAGGTGCGGCACAGATACGCAGTATTTT. It codes for CASSEPGTSGRCGTDTQYF. Variable domain in full (rest from reference TRBV7-4 and TRBJ2-3): GAGVSQSPRYKVAKRGRDVALRCDSISGHVTLYWYRQTLGQGSEVLTYSQSDAQRDKSGRPSGRFSAERPERSVSTLKIQRTEQGDSAVYLCASSEPGTSGRCGTDTQYFGPGTRLTVL.

The chain combines TRBV7-2 with TRBJ2-5; D is undetermined. V shed 4 bases and J shed 2 bases, with 14 bases lying between them. The CDR3 length is 15 residues. Germline lookup yields CDR1 SGHTA and CDR2 FQGNSA. CDR3 nucleotide sequence: TGTGCCAGCAGCTATAATGGGCCTACACAAGAGACCCAGTACTTC. Translating gives CASSYNGPTQETQYF.

There are a few counts of this clonotype. The V and J genes are TRBV20-1 and TRBJ2-2, with 8 nucleotides matching TRBD2. This CDR3 is 15 amino acids long. V gave up 0 bases and J gave up 7 bases; unmatched junction bases: 7. Per the germline V gene, CDR1 is DFQATT and CDR2 is SNEGSKA (reference sequence). CDR3 protein: CSARESGRQGGELFF. The CDR3 bases are TGCAGTGCTAGAGAGAGCGGGAGACAAGGCGGGGAGCTGTTTTTT.